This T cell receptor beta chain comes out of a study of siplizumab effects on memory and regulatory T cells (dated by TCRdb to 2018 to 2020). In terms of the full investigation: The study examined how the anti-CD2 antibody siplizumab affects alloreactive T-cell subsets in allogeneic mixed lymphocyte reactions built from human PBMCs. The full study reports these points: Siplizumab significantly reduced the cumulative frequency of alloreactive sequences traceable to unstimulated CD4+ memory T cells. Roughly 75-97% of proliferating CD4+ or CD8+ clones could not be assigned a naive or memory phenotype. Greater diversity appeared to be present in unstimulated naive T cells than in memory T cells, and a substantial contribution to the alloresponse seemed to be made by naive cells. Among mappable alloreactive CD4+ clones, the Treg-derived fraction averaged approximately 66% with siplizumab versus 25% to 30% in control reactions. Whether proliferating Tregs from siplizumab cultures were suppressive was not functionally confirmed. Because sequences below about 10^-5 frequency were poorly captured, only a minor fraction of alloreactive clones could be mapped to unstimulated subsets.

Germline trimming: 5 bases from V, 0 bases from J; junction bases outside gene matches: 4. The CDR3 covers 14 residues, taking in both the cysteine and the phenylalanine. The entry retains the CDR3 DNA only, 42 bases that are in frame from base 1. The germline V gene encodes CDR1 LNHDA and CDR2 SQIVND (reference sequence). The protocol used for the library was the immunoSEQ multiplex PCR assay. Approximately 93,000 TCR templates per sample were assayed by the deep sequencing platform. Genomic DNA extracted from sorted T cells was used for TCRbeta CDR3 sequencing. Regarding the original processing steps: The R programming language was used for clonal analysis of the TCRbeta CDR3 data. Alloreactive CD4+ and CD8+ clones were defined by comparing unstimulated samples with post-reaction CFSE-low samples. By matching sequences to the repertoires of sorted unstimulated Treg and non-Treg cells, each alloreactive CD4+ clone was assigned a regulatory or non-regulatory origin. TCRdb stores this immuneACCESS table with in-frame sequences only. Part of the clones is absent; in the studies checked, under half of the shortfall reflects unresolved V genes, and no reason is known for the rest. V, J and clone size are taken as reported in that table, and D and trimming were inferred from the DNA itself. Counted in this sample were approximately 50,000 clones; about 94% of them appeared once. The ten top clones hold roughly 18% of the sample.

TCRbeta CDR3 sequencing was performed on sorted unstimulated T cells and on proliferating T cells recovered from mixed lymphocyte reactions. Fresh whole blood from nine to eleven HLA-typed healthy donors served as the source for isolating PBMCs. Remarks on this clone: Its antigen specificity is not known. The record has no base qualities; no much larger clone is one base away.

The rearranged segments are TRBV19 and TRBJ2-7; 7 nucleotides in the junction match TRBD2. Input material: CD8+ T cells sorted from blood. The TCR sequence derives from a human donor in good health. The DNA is TGTGCCAGTAGTCCCTGGGGGGGCTCCTACGAGCAGTACTTC. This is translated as CASSPWGGSYEQYF. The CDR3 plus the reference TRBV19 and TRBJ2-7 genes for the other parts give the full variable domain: DGGITQSPKYLFRKEGQNVTLSCEQNLNHDAMYWYRQDPGQGLRLIYYSQIVNDFQKGDIAEGYSVSREKKESFPLTVTSAQKNPTAFYLCASSPWGGSYEQYFGPGTRLTVT.